A selection of T cell receptor beta chains follows, all from one sample in a study of T cells in Graves' hyperthyroidism and ophthalmopathy. TCRdb fed the multiplex PCR reads into MiXCR, producing one record per CDR3 protein. The data show around 520,000 distinct CDR3 sequences, 12% to 15% seen once. Sample: blood. The receptors here all came from a woman between 35 and 50 years old with Graves' hyperthyroidism. Each CDR3 is given with its conserved first and last residue. The order of the fields is J gene, clone size, CDR3 length, V gene, D gene, CDR3 protein, CDR3 DNA. A D gene is named only where the DNA matches it firmly. Size tells how often a clone was seen (once, few, many) or the class of an expanded clone, and some rows leave it out.

TRBJ1-2,many,14,TRBV12-3/TRBV12-4,TRBD1,CASSRGGSVYGYTF,TGTGCCAGCAGCCGAGGGGGCTCGGTCTATGGCTACACCTTC
TRBJ1-1,many,14,TRBV28,-,CASSLSPRGAEAFF,TGTGCCAGCAGTCTTTCCCCAAGGGGCGCTGAAGCTTTCTTT
TRBJ1-1,many,15,TRBV28,-,CASTPSWGLGTEAFF,TGTGCCAGCACCCCTTCTTGGGGGCTTGGGACTGAAGCTTTCTTT
TRBJ1-5,-,14,TRBV4-1,-,CASSQDSLNQPQHF,TGCGCCAGCAGCCAAGACAGCCTTAATCAGCCCCAGCATTTT
TRBJ2-1,many,18,TRBV20-1,TRBD2,CSAPPSGRLQSSYNEQFF,TGCAGTGCACCTCCTAGCGGGAGATTACAAAGCTCCTACAATGAGCAGTTCTTC
TRBJ2-2,-,12,TRBV6-2/TRBV6-3,-,CASHLGTGELFF,TGTGCCAGCCATCTGGGTACCGGGGAGCTGTTTTTT
TRBJ1-4,few,13,TRBV20-1,-,CSATRGINEKLFF,TGCAGTGCTACCAGGGGAATTAATGAAAAACTGTTTTTT
TRBJ2-3,many,11,TRBV30,-,CAWDREGAQYF,TGTGCCTGGGATAGAGAGGGAGCGCAGTATTTT
TRBJ2-5,-,17,TRBV5-1,-,CASSLETSSSRWETQYF,TGCGCCAGCAGCTTGGAGACAAGCTCATCCCGGTGGGAGACCCAGTACTTC
TRBJ2-5,once,13,TRBV5-1,-,CASSFRLEETQYF,TGCGCCAGCAGCTTTAGACTAGAAGAGACCCAGTACTTC
TRBJ1-6,-,13,TRBV7-9,-,CASRGGVGSPLHF,TGTGCCAGCAGGGGCGGGGTCGGCTCACCCCTCCACTTT
TRBJ2-4,-,16,TRBV20-1,TRBD2,CSARGLAGGAENIQYF,TGCAGTGCTAGAGGGCTAGCGGGAGGTGCGGAAAACATTCAGTACTTC
TRBJ2-7,-,14,TRBV7-2,TRBD1,CASSSGQGGNEQYF,TGTGCCAGCAGCTCGGGACAGGGAGGGAACGAGCAGTACTTC